This entry is about one T cell receptor beta chain. This specimen belongs to a study of T cells in localized non-small cell lung cancer. Germline assignment: CDR1 LGHNT and CDR2 FRNRAP. The CDR3 loop spans 15 amino acids. V lost 1 base to trimming and J lost 4 bases; unmatched junction nucleotides: 6. The assay was immunoSEQ multiplex PCR, and TCRdb's table has in-frame clones only and misses some. Of 21,000 or so clones in the sample, roughly 87% were seen once. The sample here was peripheral blood mononuclear cells, taken before any cancer treatment. The receptor comes from a male donor at least 60 years old with stage II lung adenocarcinoma. V is TRBV12-5 and J is TRBJ1-2, with 7 bases aligning to TRBD1. The CDR3 region has the DNA TGTGCTAGTGGTTTGGACGCAGGGGGAAGCTATGGCTACACCTTC. Its translation is CASGLDAGGSYGYTF.